One and the same sample provided the 18 T cell receptor beta chains below, sequenced in a study of T-cell memory formation after mild COVID-19. TCRdb recomputed calls from the 5' RACE reads with MiXCR, one row per CDR3 protein. The sample lists hundreds of thousands of distinct CDR3 sequences; 8% to 10% were seen once. Sequenced: PBMCs or a T cell subset sorted from them (not recorded which). The source is a man between 18 and 29 years old who had mild COVID-19 (a few samples of this study predate the infection). Cell type and time point are not known.

The rearrangement joins TRBV5-4 to TRBJ2-1, with 9 nucleotides matching TRBD1. There are 15 residues in the CDR3. The V and J ends lost 4 bases and 4 bases, in that order; junction bases with no gene match: 6. Per the germline V gene, CDR1 is SGHNT and CDR2 is YYREEE (reference sequence). CDR3 in DNA: TGTGCCAGCAGCAAGGGACAGGGTTTGTACAATGAGCAGTTCTTC. Its translation: CASSKGQGLYNEQFF.

This clonotype was observed a few times. This chain connects TRBV6-5 to TRBJ1-2, with a weak D call TRBD1 (5 bases). Germline V lookup: CDR1 MNHEY, CDR2 SVGAGI. This CDR3 region has 15 residues. V lost 1 base, J lost 3 bases, and 12 bases lay in between. This chain's CDR3 is CASSYFGGWDYGYTF. The CDR3 nucleotides read TGTGCCAGCAGTTACTTCGGGGGTTGGGACTATGGCTACACCTTC.

This chain links TRBV4-1 with TRBJ1-5, with D hard to call. This CDR3 has 13 amino acids. Germline lookup yields CDR1 MGHRA and CDR2 YSYEKL. V shed 5 bases and J shed 6 bases, with 11 bases lying between them. CDR3 sequence (DNA): TGCGCCAGCAGCTCGGTTATGAGTCAGCCCCAGCATTTT. The encoded protein is CASSSVMSQPQHF.

There are many counts of this clonotype. The chain joins TRBV6-5 to TRBJ2-3; 10 bases are a match to TRBD1. CDR1 MNHEY and CDR2 SVGAGI come from the germline V gene. V trimming: 2 bases; J trimming: 2 bases; junction bases outside the gene matches: 4. The CDR3 has 16 residues. The CDR3 DNA is TGTGCCAGCAGTTACCAGACAGGGGGCCACACAGATACGCAGTATTTT. Its protein product is CASSYQTGGHTDTQYF.

The gene calls are TRBV29-1 and TRBJ2-6, with 8 bases aligning to TRBD1. The trim removed 5 bases at V and 0 bases at J, leaving 3 bases unmatched. Germline CDR1 is SQVTM and CDR2 is ANQGSEA. This CDR3 has 15 residues. CDR3 region: CSVKQGGSGANVLTF. The CDR3 DNA reads TGCAGCGTTAAACAGGGGGGCTCTGGGGCCAACGTCCTGACTTTC.

This clonotype turned up a few times. The DNA of the CDR3 is TGCGCCAGCAGCTATCGGGGGTTGAACACCGGGGAGCTGTTTTTT. Protein sequence: CASSYRGLNTGELFF. The chain combines TRBV5-1 with TRBJ2-2; D may be TRBD2 (6 bases). CDR3 size: 15 residues. Trimming removed 3 bases at V and 1 base at J, with 10 bases between. Germline CDR1 is SGHRS and CDR2 is YFSETQ.

V is TRBV9 and J is TRBJ1-1; the D is unclear. Trimming left V 4 bases short and J 5 bases short, with 9 bases between. Germline CDR1 SGDLS, CDR2 YYNGEE. The CDR3 totals 12 residues. CDR3 loop: CASSSLATEAFF. CDR3 nucleotides: TGTGCCAGCAGCTCCCTCGCGACTGAAGCTTTCTTT.

This clonotype was detected ten times or more. V gene TRBV7-9 combines with J gene TRBJ1-4, with 10 bases fitting TRBD1. Germline V gene sequence: CDR1 SEHNR, CDR2 FQNEAQ (reference sequence). The junction had 2 bases not matched to a gene; V was cut back by 5 bases and J by 5 bases. This CDR3 spans 14 amino acids. Here the CDR3 DNA reads TGTGCCAGCAGCCGGACAGGGGGAAATGAAAAACTGTTTTTT. The encoded protein is CASSRTGGNEKLFF.

The sample holds many counts of this clonotype. The chain uses TRBV25-1 and TRBJ2-5; 9 positions agree with TRBD1. The germline CDR1 and CDR2 sequences are MGHDK and SYGVNS. The CDR3 runs to 14 residues. Trimming cost V 6 bases and J 5 bases; bases outside gene matches: 7. This CDR3 reads CASRGTGIVETQYF. The CDR3 DNA sequence: TGTGCCAGCAGGGGGACAGGGATCGTGGAGACCCAGTACTTC. The entire variable domain, with the rest obtained from reference TRBV25-1 and TRBJ2-5, is as follows: EADIYQTPRYLVIGTGKKITLECSQTMGHDKMYWYQQDPGMELHLIHYSYGVNSTEKGDLSSESTVSRIRTEHFPLTLESARPSHTSQYLCASRGTGIVETQYFGPGTRLLVL.

This clonotype was observed a handful of times. CDR3 loop: CASSHPEAFF. CDR3 DNA sequence: TGTGCCAGCAGTCACCCTGAAGCTTTCTTT. The gene calls are TRBV7-9 and TRBJ1-1; D ambiguous. This CDR3 contains 10 residues. CDR1 SEHNR and CDR2 FQNEAQ come from the germline V gene (reference sequence). Trimming shortened V by 6 bases and J by 6 bases, and 5 bases separated the two germline ends.

V gene TRBV20-1 combines with J gene TRBJ2-5; D call uncertain. The CDR3 has 10 residues. The V gene lost 7 bases and the J gene lost 7 bases, with 10 bases spanning the gap. CDR1 is DFQATT, CDR2 SNEGSKA, per germline (reference sequence). Here the CDR3 DNA reads TGCAGTGATACCTTCGGGACCCAGTACTTC. Protein sequence: CSDTFGTQYF.

CDR3 region: CATSDFRGEQFF. The CDR3 nucleotides read TGTGCCACCAGTGATTTTCGTGGAGAGCAGTTCTTC. This rearrangement joins TRBV24-1 to TRBJ2-1; D gene unclear. V lost 1 base and J lost 10, with 7 bases in between. The CDR3 is 12 residues long. CDR1 is KGHDR and CDR2 is SFDVKD in the germline V gene.

The V and J genes are TRBV4-3 and TRBJ2-2, with no clear D. The CDR3 loop spans 15 amino acids. CDR1 is LGHNA, CDR2 YSLEER, per germline. Trimming took off 1 base at V and 2 bases at J, with 8 bases between the two ends. The CDR3 coding sequence is TGCGCCAGCAGCCAAGGGTGGTCCAACACCGGGGAGCTGTTTTTT. Translation: CASSQGWSNTGELFF.

This clonotype was seen many times. The V gene is TRBV5-1, the J gene TRBJ1-2; D is uncertain. The CDR3 has 16 amino acids. Germline CDR1 reads SGHRS; CDR2 reads YFSETQ. Trimming cost V 0 bases and J 2 bases, with 14 bases left between them. CDR3 nucleotide sequence: TGCGCCAGCAGCTTGGCTTCCCGGGGTTCGAACTATGGCTACACCTTC. Translated, it gives CASSLASRGSNYGYTF.

CDR3 bases: TGTGCCAGCAGTTTAACCCACCCCGTAAACACTGAAGCTTTCTTT. Protein: CASSLTHPVNTEAFF. The chain joins TRBV12-3 or TRBV12-4 to TRBJ1-1; unclear D gene. This CDR3 has 15 amino acids. V shed 2 bases and J shed 2 bases, with 12 bases lying between them.

This clonotype came up many times. The V gene is TRBV5-1, the J gene TRBJ1-2; D perhaps matches TRBD1 (6 bases). This CDR3 is built from 15 residues. Germline assignment: CDR1 SGHRS and CDR2 YFSETQ. V was trimmed by 4 bases and J by 4 bases, leaving 17 bases between them. CDR3 amino acids: CASSPRSGEAYGYTF. In DNA, the CDR3 is TGCGCCAGCAGCCCAAGATCAGGGGAGGCCTATGGCTACACCTTC.

This clonotype was seen more than once but under ten times. The genes are TRBV12-3 or TRBV12-4 and TRBJ1-5; D is possibly TRBD1 (5 bases). V was trimmed by 6 bases and J by 1 base, leaving 7 bases between them. This CDR3 region has 13 residues. The CDR3 DNA reads as TGTGCCAGCAGGGGACTCAGCAATCAGCCCCAGCATTTT. Its protein product is CASRGLSNQPQHF.

This chain uses TRBV19 with TRBJ1-1, with D hard to call. V lost 8 bases and J 0 bases, leaving 13 bases between the germline ends. The CDR3 spans 14 residues. Germline CDR1 reads LNHDA; CDR2 reads SQIVND (reference sequence). The CDR3 spells CASSTFSLNTEAFF. CDR3 nucleotides: TGTGCCAGTTCGACTTTCAGTTTGAACACTGAAGCTTTCTTT.